These 23 T cell receptor beta chains were all obtained from the same sample, sequenced in a study of blood T cell repertoires in COVID-19. This table comes from immunoSEQ multiplex PCR, and its TCRdb copy is limited to in-frame clones, with some not included. The data contain about 180,000 clones, about 86% of them seen just once; the ten biggest clones take up under 3.5%. The sequenced sample was peripheral blood. The receptor source for this set is a woman aged 25 to 39 with active or convalescent COVID-19.

This clone was picked up one time. The V call is TRBV5-1, the J call TRBJ1-5; D may be TRBD1 (6 bases). This CDR3 comprises 15 residues. V lost 4 bases, J lost 6 bases, and 17 bases lay in between. Germline assignment: CDR1 SGHRS and CDR2 YFSETQ. The CDR3 sequence is CASSTGAGAGQPQHF. The DNA of the CDR3 is TGCGCCAGCAGCACCGGAGCGGGGGCAGGTCAGCCCCAGCATTTT.

J is TRBJ2-1 and V is TRBV4-2, with 14 bases fitting TRBD2. Losses at the gene ends were 1 base for V and 7 bases for J; bases not matched to a gene: 6. The germline V gene encodes CDR1 LGHNA and CDR2 YNFKEQ. The CDR3 loop spans 17 amino acids. CDR3 sequence reads: CASSQVTSGRVVNEQFF. In DNA form, the CDR3 reads TGTGCCAGCAGCCAAGTGACTAGCGGGAGGGTTGTTAATGAGCAGTTCTTC.

This sequence joins TRBV6-2 or TRBV6-3 and TRBJ2-1, with 11 bases that match TRBD2. V lost 4 bases and J lost 4; bases outside the gene matches: 3. CDR3 length: 15 residues. The germline gives CDR1 MNHEY, CDR2 SVGEGT. The CDR3 nucleotides read TGTGCCAGCAGTTCCGGGACTAGCGGATACAATGAGCAGTTCTTC. This gives the protein CASSSGTSGYNEQFF.

The chain combines TRBV7-9 with TRBJ2-7; D remains unclear. Trimming left V 5 bases short and J 3 bases short, with 5 bases between. Germline CDR1 is SEHNR and CDR2 is FQNEAQ (reference sequence). The CDR3 runs to 11 residues. CDR3 sequence (DNA): TGTGCCAGCAGCCCCAACTACGAGCAGTACTTC. Translation: CASSPNYEQYF.

The chain has TRBV30 and TRBJ2-3; a possible D gene is TRBD1 (5 bases). CDR1 is GTSNPN, CDR2 SVGIG, per germline (reference sequence). V was trimmed by 1 base and J by 1 base, leaving 6 bases between them. CDR3 size: 13 residues. The chain's CDR3 is CAWSEGGTDTQYF. CDR3 in DNA: TGTGCCTGGAGTGAAGGGGGCACAGATACGCAGTATTTT.

The chain carries TRBV5-8 and TRBJ1-5, with 9 bases fitting TRBD1. With V trimmed by 7 bases and J by 0 bases, 8 bases remained unmatched. There are 16 residues in the CDR3. Germline-derived CDR1 and CDR2 are SGHTS and YDEGEE. CDR3 sequence reads: CASLPGQGNSNQPQHF. The CDR3, as DNA: TGTGCCAGCTTGCCGGGACAGGGAAATAGCAATCAGCCCCAGCATTTT.

The chain recombines TRBV6-1 with TRBJ2-5, with D perhaps TRBD2 (5 bases). Germline V gene sequence: CDR1 MNHNS, CDR2 SASEGT. With 1 base removed from V and 3 bases from J, the gap between germline ends came to 12 bases. The CDR3 is made up of 15 amino acids. The CDR3 nucleotides are TGTGCCAGCAGTGAAGGCCCGGAGGCCAAAGAGACCCAGTACTTC. Its protein product is CASSEGPEAKETQYF.

The CDR3 DNA reads TGTGCCAGCAGGTTTACAACAGGGTTTAATTCACCCCTCCACTTT. It encodes CASRFTTGFNSPLHF. The chain uses TRBV28 and TRBJ1-6; weak D call: TRBD1 (6 bases). The CDR3 totals 15 residues. The V and J ends lost 6 bases and 6 bases respectively, with 15 bases between them. Germline lookup yields CDR1 MDHEN and CDR2 SYDVKM.

This sequence joins TRBV13 and TRBJ2-3, with unresolved D. Per the germline V gene, CDR1 is PRHDT and CDR2 is FYEKMQ (reference sequence). The germline V and J ends were trimmed by 5 bases and 0 bases, with 27 bases remaining between them. This CDR3 comprises 20 residues. CDR3 sequence (DNA): TGTGCCAGCAGCCAGGTTTTAGGTGGGCCCTCCACCGTTAGCACAGATACGCAGTATTTT. Its protein product is CASSQVLGGPSTVSTDTQYF.

The chain employs TRBV19 and TRBJ1-1; no reliable D call. The CDR3 contains 17 residues. V lost 0 bases, J lost 2 bases, and 16 bases lay in between. CDR1 is LNHDA and CDR2 is SQIVND in the germline V gene (reference sequence). This CDR3 reads CASSIDRRGQPNTEAFF. DNA of the CDR3: TGTGCCAGTAGTATAGATCGGAGAGGGCAACCCAACACTGAAGCTTTCTTT.

V is TRBV2 and J is TRBJ1-6; 7 bases agree with TRBD1. V was pared by 6 bases and J by 8 bases, with 4 bases of the junction left unmatched. Germline CDR1 SNHLY, CDR2 FYNNEI. This CDR3 has 13 residues. The CDR3 sequence is CASRDRRDSPLHF. CDR3 sequence (DNA): TGTGCCAGCAGGGACAGGAGGGATTCACCCCTCCACTTT. The full variable domain, rest sourced from reference TRBV2 and TRBJ1-6, is EPEVTQTPSHQVTQMGQEVILRCVPISNHLYFYWYRQILGQKVEFLVSFYNNEISEKSEIFDDQFSVERPDGSNFTLKIRSTKLEDSAMYFCASRDRRDSPLHFGNGTRLTVT.

The chain has TRBV7-9 and TRBJ2-1, with unresolved D. V was pared by 5 bases and J by 5 bases, with 13 bases between. The CDR3 runs to 14 residues. Germline-derived CDR1 and CDR2 are SEHNR and FQNEAQ (reference sequence). CDR3 in DNA: TGTGCCAGCAGCCACACCGTCCCCAACAATGAGCAGTTCTTC. This codes for CASSHTVPNNEQFF.

The chain employs TRBV7-9 and TRBJ2-1; 11 bases are a match to TRBD2. The junction had 14 bases not matched to a gene; V was cut back by 4 bases and J by 6 bases. Germline V CDR1 and CDR2: SEHNR, FQNEAQ (reference sequence). The CDR3 is made up of 18 amino acids. The CDR3 sequence: CASSSGLAGTSRANEQFF. CDR3 in DNA: TGTGCCAGCAGCTCCGGACTAGCGGGTACATCCCGGGCCAATGAGCAGTTCTTC.

This clone was seen more than once but under ten times. The rearrangement links TRBV3-1 (or the pseudogene TRBV3-2) to TRBJ1-6; 7 bases line up with TRBD1. The trim removed 4 bases at V and 7 bases at J, leaving 4 bases unmatched. In germline, CDR1 is LGHDT, CDR2 YNNKEL (reference sequence). This CDR3 has 14 residues. The CDR3 loop is CASSRGQTNSPLHF. The CDR3 bases are TGTGCCAGCAGCCGGGGACAGACCAATTCACCCCTCCACTTT.

As DNA, the CDR3 is TGTGCCATCAGTGAGTCGAGTGCGGGGGTCTCCTACAATGAGCAGTTCTTC. Translation: CAISESSAGVSYNEQFF. The chain is built from TRBV10-3 and TRBJ2-1; 7 bases align to TRBD2. The germline CDR1 and CDR2 sequences are ENHRY and SYGVKD. CDR3 length equals 17 residues. Unmatched junction bases numbered 5, after V lost 0 bases and J lost 0 bases.

The chain has TRBV27 and TRBJ2-7; 9 nucleotides match TRBD1. The length of the CDR3 is 16 residues. Unmatched junction bases numbered 11, after V lost 7 bases and J lost 1 base. Germline CDR1 MNHEY, CDR2 SMNVEV (reference sequence). The CDR3 loop reads CASTHRGPVESYEQYF. The CDR3, as DNA: TGTGCCAGCACCCACAGGGGGCCGGTGGAATCCTACGAGCAGTACTTC.

This clone came up once. The CDR3 loop is CASSQDNTRGLAKNIQYF. In DNA form, the CDR3 reads TGCGCCAGCAGCCAAGATAATACGCGGGGGCTAGCCAAAAACATTCAGTACTTC. The chain links TRBV4-1 to TRBJ2-4; weak D call: TRBD2 (7 bases). Germline V CDR1 and CDR2: MGHRA, YSYEKL. Trimming took 0 bases from V and 0 from J, leaving 15 bases between them. The CDR3 loop spans 18 amino acids.

The genes are TRBV19 and TRBJ1-2; D gene ambiguous. The CDR3 is 15 residues long. V lost 4 bases, J lost 6 bases, and 18 bases lay in between. Germline lookup yields CDR1 LNHDA and CDR2 SQIVND (reference sequence). This CDR3 reads CASSTVFREADGYTF. The CDR3 region has the DNA TGTGCCAGTAGTACCGTGTTCCGGGAAGCGGATGGCTACACCTTC.

This rearrangement joins TRBV21-1 to TRBJ2-2; the D call TRBD2 from the table was never checked on the DNA. TRBV21-1 is termed a pseudogene. This CDR3 is built from 17 residues. The CDR3 spells CASSKGLTVANTGELFF. CDR3 coding DNA: TGTGCCAGCAGCAAAGGGCTGACTGTCGCGAACACCGGGGAGCTGTTTTTT.

The CDR3 region has the DNA TGTGCCAGCAGCTTGTGGACAAGCGAGCAGTACTTC. It codes for CASSLWTSEQYF. V and J are TRBV5-5 and TRBJ2-7, with TRBD1 as a possible D gene (5 bases). The CDR3 is 12 residues long. V was clipped by 1 base and J by 6 bases, with 8 bases between them. The germline V gene has CDR1 SGHKS and CDR2 YYEKEE (reference sequence).

The chain couples TRBV10-1 to TRBJ1-1; TRBD1 aligns across 10 bases. With V trimmed by 7 bases and J by 4 bases, 9 bases remained unmatched. CDR1 is WNHNN, CDR2 SYGVQD, per germline (reference sequence). The CDR3 totals 15 residues. The CDR3 protein is CASTPSGTGATEAFF. The DNA of the CDR3 is TGCGCCAGCACCCCCTCCGGGACAGGGGCCACTGAAGCTTTCTTT.

In DNA form, the CDR3 reads TGTGCCAGCTCAACCCCGGGGGGGCGCGGCGAGACCCAGTACTTC. Its translation is CASSTPGGRGETQYF. The chain carries TRBV5-4 and TRBJ2-5; TRBD2 agrees at 8 bases. Germline V gene sequence: CDR1 SGHNT, CDR2 YYREEE (reference sequence). The CDR3 runs 15 residues. V was clipped by 7 bases and J by 5 bases; unmatched bases: 13.

This clone has ten or more counts. The chain carries TRBV18 and TRBJ2-5; D might be TRBD2 (5 bases). The germline V gene has CDR1 KGHSH and CDR2 LQKENI. This CDR3 has 17 residues. Trimming stripped 8 bases from V and 5 bases from J, with 27 bases between. In nucleotides, the CDR3 is TGTGCCAGCCACAGCCCTGGTGGAGGAGTATCTGGGGAGACCCAGTACTTC. It yields the protein CASHSPGGGVSGETQYF.